This TCR beta chain derives from a study of blood T cell repertoires in COVID-19. Looking at the study overall: The United States, Italy and Spain were the sources of the acute and convalescent COVID-19 samples. From T cells, B-cell-depleted T cells, or PBMCs came the material, which was cDNA or gDNA.

This CDR3 spans 14 amino acids. Trimming took off 6 bases at V and 3 bases at J, with 12 bases between the two ends. CDR1 and CDR2 (germline): MRHNA, SNTAGT. Generated by immunoSEQ multiplex PCR, the TCRdb table keeps only in-frame clones and is missing some. The table records over 120,000 clones, over 60% of them present only once. Sequencing was carried out using peripheral blood. This chain links TRBV6-4 with TRBJ2-1; D not certain. The source is a woman over 75 with active or convalescent COVID-19. CDR3 DNA sequence: TGTGCCAGCAGCTTAACACCCGACTACAATGAGCAGTTCTTC. Translation: CASSLTPDYNEQFF.